This note documents a single T cell receptor (beta chain) sequence. Generated by immunoSEQ multiplex PCR, the TCRdb table keeps only in-frame clones and is missing some. The repertoire consists of 45,000 to 50,000 clones, with roughly 92% occurring once and the leading ten covering 2% to 2.5%. This sample is part of a study of T cell changes during pregnancy in multiple sclerosis. Germline V gene data show CDR1 as SGHTA and CDR2 as FQGNSA. V shed 5 bases, J shed 5 bases, and the junction held 5 bases outside the gene matches. There are 14 residues in the CDR3. This chain connects TRBV7-2 to TRBJ2-7, with TRBD2 matching over 11 bases. Source: peripheral blood, taken in the third trimester of pregnancy. The TCR originated in a female donor with multiple sclerosis, enrolled in a pregnancy study. Here the CDR3 DNA reads TGTGCCAGCAGCCCTGGTAGCGGGAGGGACGAGCAGTACTTC. It codes for CASSPGSGRDEQYF.